These 14 T cell receptor beta chains originate from one sample sequenced in a study of blood T cell repertoires in COVID-19 (dated by TCRdb to the early 2020s). Libraries were prepared through the immunoSEQ multiplex PCR assay. TCRdb took over this immuneACCESS table, retaining in-frame rearrangements with V and J assigned. Such tables are incomplete; in checked studies, under half of the missing clones stem from an unresolved V gene, and the remainder is unexplained. This sample holds about 62,000 clones; about nine tenths were observed only once. The ten biggest clones cover 1% to 1.5% of the sample. The source material was peripheral blood. The origin of the receptors is a woman older than 75 with acute or convalescent COVID-19.

This chain uses TRBV7-6 with TRBJ1-6; D is uncertain. The germline CDR1 and CDR2 sequences are SGHVS and FNYEAQ. Trimming removed 5 bases from V and 0 bases from J, with 8 bases in between. This CDR3 comprises 15 residues. The CDR3 DNA reads TGTGCCAGCAGCAATCCGAGCTCCTATAATTCACCCCTCCACTTT. The encoded protein is CASSNPSSYNSPLHF.

The chain recombines TRBV28 with TRBJ2-7; no firm D call. V gave up 1 base and J gave up 3 bases, with 7 bases separating them. Germline V gene data show CDR1 as MDHEN and CDR2 as SYDVKM. The CDR3 has 13 amino acids. As DNA, the CDR3 is TGTGCCAGCAGTTTATTGCGCGTCTACGAGCAGTACTTC. Amino acid sequence: CASSLLRVYEQYF.

This chain connects TRBV14 to TRBJ2-5, with TRBD2 identical over 12 bases. The germline CDR1 and CDR2 sequences are SGHDN and FVKESK. The CDR3 loop spans 18 amino acids. The ends lost 3 bases at V and 1 base at J; junction bases unmatched: 9. CDR3: CASSQTYGLAGSQETQYF. CDR3 DNA: TGTGCCAGCAGCCAGACCTACGGACTAGCGGGGTCCCAAGAGACCCAGTACTTC.

The rearrangement links TRBV19 to TRBJ2-2; the match to TRBD2 covers 7 bases. The CDR3 runs 14 residues. Germline CDR1 is LNHDA and CDR2 is SQIVND (reference sequence). CDR3 coding DNA: TGTGTCATAAACGTTGGGAGGGACACCGGGGAGCTGTTTTTT. The encoded protein is CVINVGRDTGELFF.

This clone occurred once. This chain connects TRBV4-1 to TRBJ2-1; 10 bases align to TRBD1. From germline, CDR1 is MGHRA and CDR2 YSYEKL. V lost 2 bases and J lost 7; bases outside the gene matches: 5. The CDR3 contains 15 residues. This CDR3 is CASSQTGQGVNEQFF. DNA of the CDR3: TGCGCCAGCAGCCAAACCGGACAGGGGGTGAATGAGCAGTTCTTC.

The rearrangement links TRBV5-5 to TRBJ2-1; D is uncertain. From germline, CDR1 is SGHKS and CDR2 YYEKEE (reference sequence). The CDR3 extends over 17 amino acids. The germline V and J ends were trimmed by 1 base and 0 bases, with 14 bases remaining between them. The CDR3 region is CASSLPPSPGSYNEQFF. The CDR3 nucleotides are TGTGCCAGCAGCTTGCCACCCTCTCCGGGCTCCTACAATGAGCAGTTCTTC.

V and J are TRBV6-2 or TRBV6-3 and TRBJ1-1; 10 nucleotides line up with TRBD1. Germline values: CDR1 MNHEY, CDR2 SVGEGT. V trimming: 3 bases; J trimming: 6 bases; junction bases outside the gene matches: 4. CDR3 length: 14 residues. CDR3 region: CASSYGQGVSEAFF. In nucleotides, the CDR3 is TGTGCCAGCAGTTATGGACAGGGGGTCTCTGAAGCTTTCTTT.

The chain is built from TRBV9 and TRBJ1-6; D not resolved. Trimming removed 0 bases from V and 7 bases from J, with 8 bases in between. CDR3 length: 14 amino acids. Germline CDR1 and CDR2: SGDLS and YYNGEE. The CDR3 bases are TGTGCCAGCAGCGTAGGTGCAGAAAATTCACCCCTCCACTTT. As protein: CASSVGAENSPLHF.

V usage is TRBV2 and J usage is TRBJ2-3; the match to TRBD1 covers 9 bases. Germline V gives CDR1 SNHLY, CDR2 FYNNEI. V was pared by 8 bases and J by 6 bases, with 18 bases of the junction left unmatched. The CDR3 runs 17 residues. The CDR3 is CASLTAGTGRSVDTQYF. The DNA of the CDR3 is TGTGCCAGCCTAACGGCAGGGACAGGGAGATCTGTGGATACGCAGTATTTT.

This rearrangement joins TRBV19 to TRBJ1-4; unclear D gene. With 6 bases removed from V and 2 bases from J, the gap between germline ends came to 19 bases. Germline V gene sequence: CDR1 LNHDA, CDR2 SQIVND (reference sequence). CDR3 length: 17 amino acids. As DNA, the CDR3 is TGTGCCAGTAGCCTCGGTGTATCAGCGAGCACTAATGAAAAACTGTTTTTT. It is translated as CASSLGVSASTNEKLFF.

This clone was counted once. The chain is built from TRBV30 and TRBJ2-1; 8 bases match TRBD2. CDR1 and CDR2 from the germline V gene are GTSNPN and SVGIG (reference sequence). Trimming removed 4 bases from V and 4 bases from J; junction bases left unmatched: 3. This CDR3 contains 13 residues. CDR3: CAWNSGAYNEQFF. In DNA form, the CDR3 reads TGTGCCTGGAATAGCGGGGCTTACAATGAGCAGTTCTTC.

V and J are TRBV27 and TRBJ1-2; 9 nucleotides align to TRBD1. V lost 5 bases to trimming and J lost 4 bases; unmatched junction nucleotides: 11. Germline CDR1 is MNHEY and CDR2 is SMNVEV (reference sequence). The CDR3 loop spans 16 amino acids. In DNA, the CDR3 is TGTGCCAGCAGTACGGGGGGGACAGGGAACACCTATGGCTACACCTTC. It encodes CASSTGGTGNTYGYTF.

The V and J genes are TRBV7-9 and TRBJ2-7; 9 bases agree with TRBD1. Trimming at V came to 5 bases and at J to 2 bases, leaving 4 bases not matched to a gene. The CDR3 consists of 14 residues. Per germline, CDR1 SEHNR and CDR2 FQNEAQ (reference sequence). The CDR3 DNA follows: TGTGCCAGCAGCCAAGGGACAGGGACCTACGAGCAGTACTTC. As protein: CASSQGTGTYEQYF.

The rearrangement links TRBV5-1 to TRBJ2-2; 7 bases align to TRBD2. The CDR3 length is 15 residues. After removal of 4 bases from V and 5 bases from J, the junction contained 8 bases not matched to a gene. Germline CDR1 and CDR2: SGHRS and YFSETQ. CDR3 coding DNA: TGCGCCAGCAGCGGGACCGGGGGGATTACCGGGGAGCTGTTTTTT. It is translated as CASSGTGGITGELFF.